This T cell receptor (beta chain) was recovered during a study of CD8 T cells in Susac syndrome. This CDR3 is 13 amino acids long. CDR1 and CDR2 from the germline V gene are SGHNT and YYREEE (reference sequence). V was shortened by 4 bases and J by 6 bases, with 13 bases between the two germline ends. Random hexamers were used to reverse transcribe an amount of roughly 0.45 to 1 ug RNA. MiXCR, applied by TCRdb to the immunoSEQ multiplex PCR reads, yields one record per CDR3 protein. The sample includes about 82,000 distinct CDR3 sequences, 96% of them seen just once. The sequence was collected from a human donor with Susac syndrome. The sequenced sample was CD8+ T cells from PBMCs. This sequence joins TRBV5-4 and TRBJ1-1; D not certain. CDR3 nucleotide sequence: TGTGCCAGCAGCCCTCGGAGCGGCGCTGAAGCTTTCTTT. It specifies CASSPRSGAEAFF. The complete variable domain, with remaining parts taken from reference TRBV5-4 and TRBJ1-1, reads ETGVTQSPTHLIKTRGQQVTLRCSSQSGHNTVSWYQQALGQGPQFIFQYYREEENGRGNFPPRFSGLQFPNYSSELNVNALELDDSALYLCASSPRSGAEAFFGQGTRLTVV.